Shown below are 9 T cell receptor beta chains from a single sample sequenced in a study of CXCR3-negative and CXCR3-positive naive CD8 T cells. TRB cDNA was prepared as libraries by UMI-labeled 5' RACE. One entry per CDR3 protein, without DNA, is what TCRdb gives after re-calling the 5' RACE reads. Its listing shows 46,000 or so distinct CDR3 sequences. Source material: naive CXCR3- CD8+ T cells from blood. As to subset: CD45RO-CCR7+CD27+CD95- naive CD8+ T cells lacking CXCR3 (TNR3-). The receptor set was obtained from a human donor in good health. Some clones in this sample may be carry-over from other donors' samples.

The chain links TRBV29-1 to TRBJ2-7; without DNA, the TCRdb call of TRBD1 cannot be checked. This CDR3 comprises 12 residues. Germline V CDR1 and CDR2: SQVTM, ANQGSEA. CDR3 sequence reads: CSVRDRGYEQYF.

The chain joins TRBV2 to TRBJ2-1; without DNA, the TCRdb call of TRBD1 cannot be checked. This CDR3 contains 15 residues. Germline CDR1 and CDR2: SNHLY and FYNNEI. The CDR3 here is CASRQGMGGYNEQFF.

V usage is TRBV4-1 and J usage is TRBJ2-7; the D call of TRBD2 rests on TCRdb alone, since no DNA is present to check it. CDR3 length equals 15 residues. Germline CDR1 MGHRA, CDR2 YSYEKL. CDR3 protein: CASSQSSGTFYEQYF.

The chain uses TRBV28 and TRBJ2-1. CDR3 length equals 15 residues. CDR1 and CDR2 from the germline V gene are MDHEN and SYDVKM. This CDR3 is CASSLWAAQNNEQFF.

The V gene is TRBV28, the J gene TRBJ2-7. CDR1 MDHEN and CDR2 SYDVKM come from the germline V gene. This CDR3 comprises 12 residues. The CDR3 is CASSFAGYEQYF. Supplemented by reference TRBV28 and TRBJ2-7, the full variable domain reads DVKVTQSSRYLVKRTGEKVFLECVQDMDHENMFWYRQDPGLGLRLIYFSYDVKMKEKGDIPEGYSVSREKKERFSLILESASTNQTSMYLCASSFAGYEQYFGPGTRLTVT.

The V gene is TRBV28, the J gene TRBJ2-5; TCRdb picks TRBD1, but there is no DNA to check that call. There are 14 residues in the CDR3. Per the germline V gene, CDR1 is MDHEN and CDR2 is SYDVKM. CDR3: CASSPLSRAETQYF.

The rearrangement links TRBV7-6 to TRBJ2-7; the TCRdb D gene call, TRBD1, has no DNA to confirm it. The CDR3 totals 14 residues. Germline V gene data show CDR1 as SGHVS and CDR2 as FNYEAQ. The chain's CDR3 is CASSEGKPFYEQYF.

The V and J genes are TRBV5-5 and TRBJ2-1. Germline lookup yields CDR1 SGHKS and CDR2 YYEKEE (reference sequence). The CDR3 extends over 15 amino acids. The CDR3 loop is CASSPLRGYNNEQFF.

The CDR3 loop reads CATSRDLPRDRTYEQYF. This chain links TRBV15 with TRBJ2-7; the D call from TCRdb, TRBD1, cannot be confirmed without DNA. This CDR3 comprises 17 residues. Germline V gives CDR1 LNHNV, CDR2 YYDKDF (reference sequence).